Below are 15 T cell receptor beta chains sequenced from a single sample in a study of regulatory T cells in long-lasting Graves disease. Building the TCR beta libraries relied on iRepertoire HTBI primers, and CDR3 regions underwent Arm-PCR. TCRdb analysed the multiplex PCR reads with MiXCR anew, one entry per CDR3 protein. The sample has roughly 360,000 distinct CDR3 sequences; approximately 12% are singletons. The time point denotes: newly diagnosed GD, antithyroid drugs for less than 3 months. Extracted RNA from PBMCs served as the source of the TCR library. This sample also belongs to another study, concerning T cells in Graves' hyperthyroidism and ophthalmopathy.

Sequencing used peripheral blood mononuclear cells (PBMCs), obtained at new diagnosis, from a patient treated with antithyroid drugs. These receptors came from a woman aged 18-29 years with Graves disease.

This clonotype was seen ten or more times. This chain uses TRBV4-3 with TRBJ2-2; no clear D. The germline gives CDR1 LGHNA, CDR2 YSLEER. Deletions cut 0 bases from V and 3 bases from J, with 8 bases between. This CDR3 comprises 15 residues. CDR3 sequence reads: CASSQDGSYTGELFF. The CDR3 bases are TGCGCCAGCAGCCAAGATGGTTCCTACACCGGGGAGCTGTTTTTT.

This clonotype was picked up many times. This chain links TRBV5-1 with TRBJ1-2; D remains unclear. This CDR3 region has 14 residues. CDR1 and CDR2 (germline): SGHRS, YFSETQ. V was shortened by 4 bases and J by 1 base, with 11 bases between the two germline ends. Here the CDR3 DNA reads TGCGCCAGCAGCCCGGCGGGTGGTAACTATGGCTACACCTTC. As protein: CASSPAGGNYGYTF.

A few counts support this clonotype. The genes are TRBV5-1 and TRBJ2-1; possible D gene TRBD2, 7 bases. Trimming shortened V by 0 bases and J by 3 bases, and 28 bases separated the two germline ends. Germline values: CDR1 SGHRS, CDR2 YFSETQ. The CDR3 length is 21 residues. The CDR3 DNA reads as TGCGCCAGCAGCTTGGGTGAACAGGGAGCGGGACCTGAATACTACTACAATGAGCAGTTCTTC. Protein sequence: CASSLGEQGAGPEYYYNEQFF. Drawing the rest from reference TRBV5-1 and TRBJ2-1, the complete variable domain is KAGVTQTPRYLIKTRGQQVTLSCSPISGHRSVSWYQQTPGQGLQFLFEYFSETQRNKGNFPGRFSGRQFSNSRSEMNVSTLELGDSALYLCASSLGEQGAGPEYYYNEQFFGPGTRLTVL.

Note on this clonotype: A much more abundant neighbour one base away suggests this may be a read error. This chain joins TRBV11-2 and TRBJ1-5; D may be TRBD1 (5 bases). Germline V gene sequence: CDR1 SGHAT, CDR2 FQNNGV. The CDR3 loop spans 14 amino acids. CDR3 residues: CVSSADSPMRPQHF. The CDR3 coding sequence is TGTGTCAGCAGCGCCGACAGCCCCATGAGGCCCCAGCATTTT.

This CDR3 is CASSLGGQSLFF. The DNA for the CDR3 is TGTGCCAGCAGCTTAGGGGGACAGTCGCTGTTTTTT. The chain employs TRBV7-9 and TRBJ2-2; TRBD1 matches at 7 bases. The V gene end was trimmed by 1 base and the J gene end by 13 bases; junction bases not matched to a gene: 3. The CDR3 runs 12 residues. The germline gives CDR1 SEHNR, CDR2 FQNEAQ (reference sequence).

This clonotype appeared many times. The chain has TRBV30 and TRBJ2-7; tentatively, D is TRBD2 (6 bases). CDR3 length: 15 residues. V shed 0 bases and J shed 8 bases, with 20 bases lying between them. Germline CDR1 reads GTSNPN; CDR2 reads SVGIG (reference sequence). The CDR3 spells CAWSVPGLGSTQQYF. The CDR3 coding sequence is TGTGCCTGGAGTGTCCCGGGACTGGGGTCTACGCAGCAGTACTTC. The variable domain in full, with the rest retrieved from reference TRBV30 and TRBJ2-7, is SQTIHQWPATLVQPVGSPLSLECTVEGTSNPNLYWYRQAAGRGLQLLFYSVGIGQISSEVPQNLSASRPQDRQFILSSKKLLLSDSGFYLCAWSVPGLGSTQQYFGPGTRLTVT.

The chain is built from TRBV14 and TRBJ1-2; 11 bases fit TRBD1. CDR1 and CDR2 from the germline V gene are SGHDN and FVKESK. The V gene end was trimmed by 2 bases and the J gene end by 4 bases; junction bases not matched to a gene: 6. The CDR3 runs 16 residues. The CDR3 coding sequence is TGTGCCAGCAGCCAACTGGACAGGGGGCCCATCTATGGCTACACCTTC. Amino acids: CASSQLDRGPIYGYTF.

This clonotype came up many times. V gene TRBV20-1 combines with J gene TRBJ2-7; 8 bases align to TRBD2. Germline CDR1 reads DFQATT; CDR2 reads SNEGSKA (reference sequence). Germline trimming cut 5 bases from V and 6 bases from J; bases unmatched to any gene: 12. This CDR3 has 14 amino acids. The CDR3 is CSASTPGLVFEQYF. Written as DNA, the CDR3 is TGCAGTGCTTCTACCCCGGGACTAGTTTTCGAGCAGTACTTC.

The rearrangement joins TRBV4-1 to TRBJ1-2; 7 bases fit TRBD1. Per the germline V gene, CDR1 is MGHRA and CDR2 is YSYEKL. The CDR3 extends over 16 amino acids. J was trimmed by 5 bases and V by 2 bases; bases with no gene match: 11. The CDR3 sequence: CASSQPRDSRVYGYTF. In DNA, the CDR3 is TGCGCCAGCAGCCAACCAAGGGACAGTCGGGTTTATGGCTACACCTTC.

V is TRBV7-9 and J is TRBJ1-5; tentative D call: TRBD1 (6 bases). The CDR3 is 14 residues long. Per germline, CDR1 SEHNR and CDR2 FQNEAQ (reference sequence). Between the trimmed V and J ends, which lost 3 bases and 3 bases, there was a span of 9 bases. CDR3 amino acids: CASSLGDTNQPQHF. In nucleotides, the CDR3 is TGTGCCAGCAGCTTGGGGGACACCAATCAGCCCCAGCATTTT.

This clonotype was counted many times. The rearrangement links TRBV28 to TRBJ2-7, with 9 nucleotides matching TRBD1. This CDR3 contains 13 residues. The V gene's germline CDR1 is MDHEN and CDR2 SYDVKM. V was clipped by 6 bases and J by 7 bases; unmatched bases: 7. Here the CDR3 DNA reads TGTGCCAGCAGGCAACAGGGGGCGGGAGAGCAGTACGTC. This encodes CASRQQGAGEQYV.

The table lists this clonotype with a few counts. Here the CDR3 reads CASSLSGSGGELFF. The CDR3 nucleotides read TGTGCCAGCAGCCTGTCGGGGTCGGGCGGGGAGCTGTTTTTT. The chain couples TRBV6-2 or TRBV6-3 to TRBJ2-2; possibly TRBD2 for D (5 bases). This CDR3 has 14 amino acids. The germline V and J ends were trimmed by 6 bases and 7 bases, with 15 bases remaining between them. CDR1 and CDR2 from the germline V gene are MNHEY and SVGEGT.

This clonotype was recorded many times. The chain carries TRBV7-2 and TRBJ2-5; D unclear. The CDR3 has 15 residues. V lost 4 bases, J lost 2 bases, and 14 bases lay in between. In germline, CDR1 is SGHTA, CDR2 FQGNSA. This CDR3 reads CASSSEIKYQETQYF. Written as DNA, the CDR3 is TGTGCCAGCAGCTCCGAAATCAAGTATCAAGAGACCCAGTACTTC.

The V call is TRBV3-2, the J call TRBJ2-7. TRBV3-2 represents a pseudogene. This CDR3 is 17 amino acids long. The CDR3 protein is CASSQWGRTGNSYEQYF. Here the CDR3 DNA reads TGTGCCAGCAGCCAATGGGGTAGGACGGGCAACTCCTACGAGCAGTACTTC.

This clonotype was detected many times. The CDR3 loop reads CSAKDSLNEKLFF. The CDR3 region has the DNA TGCAGTGCCAAGGACAGCCTTAATGAAAAACTGTTTTTT. The chain couples TRBV20-1 to TRBJ1-4; perhaps TRBD1 as D (6 bases). V was clipped by 6 bases and J by 4 bases, with 12 bases between them. This CDR3 contains 13 residues. Germline CDR1 and CDR2: DFQATT and SNEGSKA (reference sequence).